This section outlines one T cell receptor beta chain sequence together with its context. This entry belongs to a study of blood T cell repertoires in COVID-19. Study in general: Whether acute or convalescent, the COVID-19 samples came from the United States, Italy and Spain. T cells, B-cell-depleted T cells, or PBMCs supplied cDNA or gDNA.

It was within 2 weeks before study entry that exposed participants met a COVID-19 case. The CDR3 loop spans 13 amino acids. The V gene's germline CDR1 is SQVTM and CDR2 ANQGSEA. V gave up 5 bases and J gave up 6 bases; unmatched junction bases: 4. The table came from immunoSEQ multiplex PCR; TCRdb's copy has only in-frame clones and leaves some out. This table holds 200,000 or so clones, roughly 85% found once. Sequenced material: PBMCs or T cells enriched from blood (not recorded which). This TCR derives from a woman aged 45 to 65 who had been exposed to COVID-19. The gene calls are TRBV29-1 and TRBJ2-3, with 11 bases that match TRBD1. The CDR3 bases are TGCAGCGTTTACCGGGACAGGGGGGATACGCAGTATTTT. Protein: CSVYRDRGDTQYF.